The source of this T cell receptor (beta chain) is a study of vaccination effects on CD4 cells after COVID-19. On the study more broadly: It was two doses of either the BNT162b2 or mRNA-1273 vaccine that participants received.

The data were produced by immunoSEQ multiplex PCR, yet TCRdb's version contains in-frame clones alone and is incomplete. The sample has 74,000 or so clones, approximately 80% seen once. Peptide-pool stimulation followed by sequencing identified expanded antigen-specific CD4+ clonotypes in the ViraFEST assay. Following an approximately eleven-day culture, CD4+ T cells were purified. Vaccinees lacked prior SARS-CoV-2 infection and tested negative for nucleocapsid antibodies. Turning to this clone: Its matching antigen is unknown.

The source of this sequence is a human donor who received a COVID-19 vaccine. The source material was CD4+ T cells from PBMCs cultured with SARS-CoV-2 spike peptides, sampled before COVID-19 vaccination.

The CDR3 coding sequence is TGTGCCAGCAGTGAAAGGTGGGCCCAGCATTTT. It is translated as CASSERWAQHF. The chain recombines TRBV6-1 with TRBJ1-5; the D is unclear. V dropped 2 bases and J dropped 11 bases, with 7 bases sitting between them. CDR1 is MNHNS, CDR2 SASEGT, per germline. CDR3 length: 11 residues.